This entry lists 30 T cell receptor beta chains sequenced from one sample in a study of OX40 agonist ivuxolimab in advanced cancers. Sequencing used immunoSEQ multiplex PCR; TCRdb keeps in-frame clones, though not all of them. Of some 86,000 clones in the sample, approximately 85% were seen once. The specimen comprised CD4+ or CD8+ T cells sorted from blood, sampled in a trial of the OX40 agonist ivuxolimab. The receptors come from an adult with an advanced solid tumor such as melanoma, head and neck, liver or kidney cancer.

The chain recombines TRBV4-2 with TRBJ2-1; 12 bases agree with TRBD2. The J segment lost 10 bases and the V segment lost 1 base, leaving 17 bases of the junction unmatched. The germline CDR1 and CDR2 sequences are LGHNA and YNFKEQ. This CDR3 region has 19 residues. The CDR3 nucleotides read TGTGCCAGCAGCCAAGGGTGGACTAGCGGGATCGACACGCCTGACGAGCAGTTCTTC. Its translation is CASSQGWTSGIDTPDEQFF.

V gene TRBV5-4 combines with J gene TRBJ2-7; 8 bases are shared with TRBD1. The junction had 9 bases not matched to a gene; V was cut back by 0 bases and J by 13 bases. The germline V gene encodes CDR1 SGHNT and CDR2 YYREEE (reference sequence). The CDR3 runs to 13 residues. CDR3 sequence reads: CASSLDTGQVHYF. The CDR3 DNA is TGTGCCAGCAGCTTGGATACGGGACAGGTCCATTACTTC.

V usage is TRBV7-2 and J usage is TRBJ2-1, with TRBD2 as a possible D gene (7 bases). The germline gives CDR1 SGHTA, CDR2 FQGNSA. The CDR3 covers 15 residues. V was shortened by 3 bases and J by 4 bases, with 13 bases between the two germline ends. CDR3 in DNA: TGTGCCAGCAGCTTTGGGGGGGCTGTATACAATGAGCAGTTCTTC. Translated: CASSFGGAVYNEQFF.

The rearrangement links TRBV11-2 to TRBJ2-1; D may be TRBD2 (5 bases). The CDR3 loop spans 14 amino acids. CDR1 is SGHAT and CDR2 is FQNNGV in the germline V gene. Trimming removed 4 bases from V and 10 bases from J, with 17 bases in between. Here the CDR3 DNA reads TGTGCCAGCAGCTATAAACGGAGGTCGGACGAGCAGTTCTTC. It encodes CASSYKRRSDEQFF.

This chain links TRBV7-9 with TRBJ2-1; D assignment may be TRBD1 or TRBD2 (5 bases each). Per germline, CDR1 SEHNR and CDR2 FQNEAQ (reference sequence). Trimming cost V 4 bases and J 0 bases, with 13 bases left between them. This CDR3 contains 16 residues. As DNA, the CDR3 is TGTGCCAGCAGCTCCCGGGACCCGAGCTCCTACAATGAGCAGTTCTTC. Encoded protein: CASSSRDPSSYNEQFF.

This chain links TRBV4-2 with TRBJ2-3; 7 nucleotides align to TRBD2. This CDR3 has 16 residues. From germline, CDR1 is LGHNA and CDR2 YNFKEQ. Trimming removed 0 bases from V and 5 bases from J; junction bases left unmatched: 8. DNA for the CDR3: TGTGCCAGCAGCCAAGAAACGGGGCTAGCGGTAGATACGCAGTATTTT. As protein: CASSQETGLAVDTQYF.

This clone occurred once. The chain couples TRBV6-1 to TRBJ2-5; 7 bases agree with TRBD1. Germline trimming cut 10 bases from V and 2 bases from J; bases unmatched to any gene: 4. CDR3 length: 12 amino acids. Germline values: CDR1 MNHNS, CDR2 SASEGT. The CDR3 region is CATWGQQETQYF. The CDR3 DNA sequence: TGTGCCACCTGGGGACAGCAAGAGACCCAGTACTTC.

The chain couples TRBV28 to TRBJ1-4; a weak D match, TRBD1 (6 bases). This CDR3 comprises 14 residues. The germline gives CDR1 MDHEN, CDR2 SYDVKM. V lost 7 bases to trimming and J lost 3 bases, with 12 bases between them. This CDR3 is CASTLGQSNEKLFF. DNA of the CDR3: TGTGCCAGCACCTTGGGACAATCTAATGAAAAACTGTTTTTT.

The genes are TRBV27 and TRBJ2-2, with D unclear. Trimming shortened V by 5 bases and J by 5 bases, and 18 bases separated the two germline ends. From germline, CDR1 is MNHEY and CDR2 SMNVEV (reference sequence). The CDR3 loop spans 16 amino acids. The DNA of the CDR3 is TGTGCCAGCAGTGGTCCCCTTCGGAGTCGGACCGGGGAGCTGTTTTTT. Its protein product is CASSGPLRSRTGELFF.

V and J are TRBV5-1 and TRBJ1-1; D remains unclear. This CDR3 spans 13 amino acids. V shed 0 bases and J shed 7 bases, with 10 bases lying between them. Germline V CDR1 and CDR2: SGHRS, YFSETQ. Written as DNA, the CDR3 is TGCGCCAGCAGCTTGGCGGCCGGTAATGAAGCTTTCTTT. This gives the protein CASSLAAGNEAFF.

The rearrangement uses TRBV7-3 and TRBJ2-1, with D uncertain. The CDR3 loop spans 15 amino acids. Germline CDR1 is SGHTA and CDR2 is FQGTGA. Trimming pared 0 bases from V and 0 bases from J, leaving 6 bases between. In DNA, the CDR3 is TGTGCCAGCAGCTTAACGCCTAGCTCCTACAATGAGCAGTTCTTC. This gives the protein CASSLTPSSYNEQFF.

The chain employs TRBV18 and TRBJ2-5, with 9 nucleotides matching TRBD1. V gave up 4 bases and J gave up 5 bases; unmatched junction bases: 11. The germline gives CDR1 KGHSH, CDR2 LQKENI. The CDR3 is 16 amino acids. CDR3 coding DNA: TGTGCCAGCTCACAAAGGTCCGGGACAGGGATGGAGACCCAGTACTTC. Translated: CASSQRSGTGMETQYF.

V gene TRBV20-1 combines with J gene TRBJ1-4; D remains ambiguous. This CDR3 has 11 amino acids. The germline V gene encodes CDR1 DFQATT and CDR2 SNEGSKA (reference sequence). V was clipped by 6 bases and J by 5 bases, with 7 bases between them. In DNA, the CDR3 is TGCAGTGCCCCCCGAAATGAAAAACTGTTTTTT. Protein product: CSAPRNEKLFF.

This chain links TRBV7-2 with TRBJ2-7, with D perhaps matching TRBD2 (5 bases). CDR3 length: 15 amino acids. Germline CDR1 reads SGHTA; CDR2 reads FQGNSA. V was shortened by 5 bases and J by 5 bases, with 19 bases between the two germline ends. The CDR3 nucleotides are TGTGCCAGCAGCCGAATCGGGATATCGGACCACGAGCAGTACTTC. Translating gives CASSRIGISDHEQYF.

This clone was counted only a few times. The chain links TRBV4-1 to TRBJ2-7, with 7 bases matching TRBD1. The V and J ends lost 5 bases and 2 bases, in that order; junction bases with no gene match: 3. The length of the CDR3 is 13 residues. Germline V lookup: CDR1 MGHRA, CDR2 YSYEKL. The CDR3 protein is CASSTGQTYEQYF. Written as DNA, the CDR3 is TGCGCCAGCAGCACGGGACAGACCTACGAGCAGTACTTC.

The genes are TRBV5-6 and TRBJ2-3; tentatively, D is TRBD1 or TRBD2 (5 bases each). V was cut by 4 bases and J by 4 bases, with 16 bases left in between. CDR3 length: 15 amino acids. Germline loops: CDR1 SGHDT, CDR2 YYEEEE. The CDR3, as DNA: TGTGCCAGCAGCGGGGGTATGCCCGGGGCAGATACGCAGTATTTT. It specifies CASSGGMPGADTQYF.

J is TRBJ2-6 and V is TRBV6-4; D unclear. Trimming removed 11 bases at V and 1 base at J, with 12 bases between. Germline V gives CDR1 MRHNA, CDR2 SNTAGT. This CDR3 is 14 amino acids long. The CDR3 reads CAGSRCSGANVLTF. CDR3 coding DNA: TGTGCCGGCTCCAGGTGTTCTGGGGCCAACGTCCTGACTTTC.

The V call is TRBV11-3, the J call TRBJ2-7, with 9 nucleotides matching TRBD1. CDR3 length: 15 amino acids. Germline lookup yields CDR1 SGHNT and CDR2 YENEEA. V dropped 1 base and J dropped 2; count of bases not matched to a gene: 3. The CDR3, as DNA: TGTGCCAGCAGCTTAGTTTGGACAGGGGCCTACGAGCAGTACTTC. Translating it yields CASSLVWTGAYEQYF.

This chain connects TRBV6-5 to TRBJ2-6; D is undetermined. The CDR3 extends over 14 amino acids. Germline lookup yields CDR1 MNHEY and CDR2 SVGAGI. With 2 bases removed from V and 4 bases from J, the gap between germline ends came to 6 bases. The CDR3, as DNA: TGTGCCAGCAGTTACAATGGGGGGGCCAACGTCCTGACTTTC. It codes for CASSYNGGANVLTF.

The chain employs TRBV11-2 and TRBJ2-7, with 8 nucleotides matching TRBD2. This CDR3 has 18 residues. CDR1 and CDR2 (germline): SGHAT, FQNNGV. With V trimmed by 1 base and J by 5 bases, 16 bases remained unmatched. DNA of the CDR3: TGTGCCAGCAGCTTAGTACTAGCGGAAGATGGACTGTCGGACGAGCAGTACTTC. Its protein is CASSLVLAEDGLSDEQYF.

The chain carries TRBV11-2 and TRBJ2-2; possibly TRBD2 for D (6 bases). There are 16 residues in the CDR3. CDR1 SGHAT and CDR2 FQNNGV come from the germline V gene. Trimming stripped 1 base from V and 4 bases from J, with 13 bases between. The CDR3 region is CASSLVWLATTGELFF. The CDR3 DNA reads TGTGCCAGCAGCTTAGTATGGCTAGCGACCACCGGGGAGCTGTTTTTT.

V usage is TRBV6-1 and J usage is TRBJ2-1; D might be TRBD2 (5 bases). The CDR3 loop spans 14 amino acids. Germline V gene lookup returns CDR1 MNHNS and CDR2 SASEGT. With 9 bases removed from V and 2 bases from J, the gap between germline ends came to 14 bases. The CDR3 nucleotides read TGTGCCAGTAGTCCAGACGGGACCTACAATGAGCAGTTCTTC. This translates into CASSPDGTYNEQFF.

The chain combines TRBV28 with TRBJ2-7, with D hard to call. V dropped 5 bases and J dropped 0 bases, with 8 bases sitting between them. The CDR3 has 13 amino acids. Germline values: CDR1 MDHEN, CDR2 SYDVKM. Written as DNA, the CDR3 is TGTGCCAGCAGTACCGTTTTCTCCTACGAGCAGTACTTC. Translation gives CASSTVFSYEQYF.

The chain combines TRBV6-5 with TRBJ2-3; no reliable D call. The CDR3 spans 13 residues. Trimming removed 5 bases from V and 2 bases from J, with 8 bases in between. Germline lookup yields CDR1 MNHEY and CDR2 SVGAGI. CDR3 residues: CASSPDPTDTQYF. In DNA form, the CDR3 reads TGTGCCAGCAGTCCGGACCCCACAGATACGCAGTATTTT.

The table lists this clone with a few counts. This chain uses TRBV28 with TRBJ2-1, with TRBD2 identical over 13 bases. CDR1 is MDHEN, CDR2 SYDVKM, per germline. This CDR3 contains 16 residues. The V segment lost 4 bases and the J segment 3 bases; nucleotides outside the gene matches: 3. The CDR3 reads CASSWTSGSLYNEQFF. In DNA form, the CDR3 reads TGTGCCAGCAGTTGGACTAGCGGGAGTCTCTACAATGAGCAGTTCTTC. The full variable domain, its missing parts supplied by reference TRBV28 and TRBJ2-1, is DVKVTQSSRYLVKRTGEKVFLECVQDMDHENMFWYRQDPGLGLRLIYFSYDVKMKEKGDIPEGYSVSREKKERFSLILESASTNQTSMYLCASSWTSGSLYNEQFFGPGTRLTVL.

The chain couples TRBV5-5 to TRBJ1-2, with no clear D. Germline CDR1 SGHKS, CDR2 YYEKEE (reference sequence). Between the trimmed V and J ends, which lost 2 bases and 1 base, there was a span of 6 bases. The CDR3 is 13 amino acids. This CDR3 is CASSFPGNYGYTF. In DNA, the CDR3 is TGTGCCAGCAGCTTTCCGGGTAACTATGGCTACACCTTC. Using reference TRBV5-5 and TRBJ1-2 for the parts outside the CDR3, the full variable domain is DAGVTQSPTHLIKTRGQQVTLRCSPISGHKSVSWYQQVLGQGPQFIFQYYEKEERGRGNFPDRFSARQFPNYSSELNVNALLLGDSALYLCASSFPGNYGYTFGSGTRLTVV.

This clone came up once. The chain is built from TRBV27 and TRBJ2-5; D is unresolved. The CDR3 runs to 14 residues. The ends were cut back, 3 bases at V and 1 base at J, with 9 bases in the middle. Germline loops: CDR1 MNHEY, CDR2 SMNVEV (reference sequence). In nucleotides, the CDR3 is TGTGCCAGCAGTTTCCGGGTAGGCCAAGAGACCCAGTACTTC. This translates into CASSFRVGQETQYF.

The chain carries TRBV27 and TRBJ1-5, with D perhaps matching TRBD1 (5 bases). The CDR3 loop spans 14 amino acids. Trimming pared 1 base from V and 6 bases from J, leaving 10 bases between. Germline CDR1 and CDR2: MNHEY and SMNVEV (reference sequence). The CDR3 loop reads CASSLYGDRQPQHF. CDR3 DNA: TGTGCCAGCAGTTTATATGGGGACCGTCAGCCCCAGCATTTT.

The chain couples TRBV19 to TRBJ2-7; TRBD2 agrees at 9 bases. The CDR3 length is 17 residues. Germline V CDR1 and CDR2: LNHDA, SQIVND (reference sequence). With V trimmed by 0 bases and J by 4 bases, 10 bases remained unmatched. The CDR3 loop reads CASSIDGLETSGYEQYF. CDR3 DNA: TGTGCCAGTAGTATAGATGGGCTCGAGACTAGCGGTTACGAGCAGTACTTC.

The chain has TRBV13 and TRBJ2-7; 7 positions match TRBD1. The CDR3 totals 16 residues. CDR1 is PRHDT and CDR2 is FYEKMQ in the germline V gene (reference sequence). Germline trimming cut 6 bases from V and 6 bases from J; bases unmatched to any gene: 17. CDR3 DNA: TGTGCCAGCAGGGACGTTATTGGACAGGTCTCTGTCGAGCAGTACTTC. Translation gives CASRDVIGQVSVEQYF. The variable domain in full, completed from reference TRBV13 and TRBJ2-7, reads AAGVIQSPRHLIKEKRETATLKCYPIPRHDTVYWYQQGPGQDPQFLISFYEKMQSDKGSIPDRFSAQQFSDYHSELNMSSLELGDSALYFCASRDVIGQVSVEQYFGPGTRLTVT.